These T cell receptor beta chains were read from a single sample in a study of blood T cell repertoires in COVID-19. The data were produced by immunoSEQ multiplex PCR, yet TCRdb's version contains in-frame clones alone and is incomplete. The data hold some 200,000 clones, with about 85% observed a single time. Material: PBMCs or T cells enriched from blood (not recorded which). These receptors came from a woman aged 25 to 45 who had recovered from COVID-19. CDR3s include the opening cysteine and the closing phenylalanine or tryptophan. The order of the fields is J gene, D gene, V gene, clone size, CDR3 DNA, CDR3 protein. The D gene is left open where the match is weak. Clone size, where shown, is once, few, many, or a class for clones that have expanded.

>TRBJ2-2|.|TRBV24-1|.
TGTGCCACCAGTGATATTCGGACAGAACCGAACACCGGGGAGCTGTTTTTT
CATSDIRTEPNTGELFF
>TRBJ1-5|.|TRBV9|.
TGTGCCAGCAGCGTAGGGGCAGGAGGTCAGCCCCAGCATTTT
CASSVGAGGQPQHF
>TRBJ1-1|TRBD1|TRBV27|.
TGTGCCAGCAGCCCCGGACAGGGAAATGAAGCTTTCTTT
CASSPGQGNEAFF
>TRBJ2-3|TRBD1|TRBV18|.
TGTGCCAGCTCACCGGGACAGGGGCTCGAGAGAGGTACGCAGTATTTT
CASSPGQGLERGTQYF
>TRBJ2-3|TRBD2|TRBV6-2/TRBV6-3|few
TGTGCCAGCAGCCGACTAGCGGGGGGAAGCACAGATACGCAGTATTTT
CASSRLAGGSTDTQYF
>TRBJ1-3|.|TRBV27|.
TGTGCCAGCAGTTTGTACCAGGGCTCTGGAAACACCATATATTTT
CASSLYQGSGNTIYF
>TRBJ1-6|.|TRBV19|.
TGTGCCAGTAGTTCACGACCCGGGGGGGCTTCTTATAATTCACCCCTCCACTTT
CASSSRPGGASYNSPLHF
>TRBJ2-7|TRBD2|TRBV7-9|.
TGTGCCAGCAGCTTATTAGCGGGAGGGAGGAGCTCCTACGAGCAGTACTTC
CASSLLAGGRSSYEQYF
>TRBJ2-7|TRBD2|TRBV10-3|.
TGTGCCACCACGACTAGCGGGACGGGCGAGCAGTACTTC
CATTTSGTGEQYF
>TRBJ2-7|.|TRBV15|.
TGTGCCACCAGCAGAGATCTGTTAGAGGACTCCTACGAGCAGTACTTC
CATSRDLLEDSYEQYF
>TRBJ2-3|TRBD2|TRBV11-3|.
TGTGCCAGCAGCCCAAGACTAGCGGGAGCGGAAGATACGCAGTATTTT
CASSPRLAGAEDTQYF
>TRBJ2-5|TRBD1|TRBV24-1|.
TGTGCCACCAGTGAGGGACAGGGTTGGCGAGAGACCCAGTACTTC
CATSEGQGWRETQYF
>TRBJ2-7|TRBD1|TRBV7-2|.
TGTGCCAGCAGCACAGACAGGGGGCACTACGAGCAGTACTTC
CASSTDRGHYEQYF
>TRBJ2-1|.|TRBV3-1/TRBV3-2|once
TGTGCCAGCAGCCAAGTCCTCCGGGATGAGCAGTTCTTC
CASSQVLRDEQFF
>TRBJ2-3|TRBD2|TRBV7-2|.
TGTGCCAGCAGCTTAGACGGCGGGAGGGCAGATACGCAGTATTTT
CASSLDGGRADTQYF
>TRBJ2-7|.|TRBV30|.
TGTGCCTGGAGTGTTAAAAGGGGGGGCAGTTTCTCCTACGAGCAGTACTTC
CAWSVKRGGSFSYEQYF
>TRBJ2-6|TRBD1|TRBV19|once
TGTGCCAGTACCTTGACAGGGGAAAACTCTGGGGCCAACGTCCTGACTTTC
CASTLTGENSGANVLTF
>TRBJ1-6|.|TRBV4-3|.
TGCGCCAGCAGCCAAGATTCCGTTAATTCACCCCTCCACTTT
CASSQDSVNSPLHF
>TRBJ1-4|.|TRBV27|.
TGTGCCAGCAGTTTATTAATTCGGGAAAAACTGTTTTTT
CASSLLIREKLFF
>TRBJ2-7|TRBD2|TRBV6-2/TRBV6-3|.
TGTGCCAGCAGTTACTCGCCGGTTGCTAGCGGGAGACGCTCCTACGAGCAGTACTTC
CASSYSPVASGRRSYEQYF
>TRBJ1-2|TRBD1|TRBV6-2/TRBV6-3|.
TGTGCCAGCAGTTGGACAGGGGGCGGGAATCGCGTTGACTATGGCTACACCTTC
CASSWTGGGNRVDYGYTF
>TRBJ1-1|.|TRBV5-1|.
TGCGCCAGCAGCGGAGATGCCATGAACACTGAAGCTTTCTTT
CASSGDAMNTEAFF
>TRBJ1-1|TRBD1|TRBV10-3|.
TGTGCCATCAGTAGACAGGGCACGGGTACTGAAGCTTTCTTT
CAISRQGTGTEAFF
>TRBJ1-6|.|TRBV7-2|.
TGTGCCAGCAGCTTATTACCAGGGTCGGGTTCACCCCTCCACTTT
CASSLLPGSGSPLHF
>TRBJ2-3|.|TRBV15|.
TGTGCCACCAGCAGACCCGGCGAGGGGGGGAGCACAGATACGCAGTATTTT
CATSRPGEGGSTDTQYF
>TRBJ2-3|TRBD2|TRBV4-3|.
TGCGCCAGCAGCCAAGAAATAGCGGGAGGGCCGGTTCGTGCAGATACGCAGTATTTT
CASSQEIAGGPVRADTQYF
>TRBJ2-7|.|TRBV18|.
TGTGCCAGCTCACCAACGCAGACCTACGAGCAGTACTTC
CASSPTQTYEQYF
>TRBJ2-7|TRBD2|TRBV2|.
TGTGCCAGCAGTGAAATGTCTAGCGGGACCTACGAGCAGTACTTC
CASSEMSSGTYEQYF
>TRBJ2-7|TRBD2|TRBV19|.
TGTGCCAGCCGACTAGCGGGGTACTCCTACGAGCAGTACTTC
CASRLAGYSYEQYF
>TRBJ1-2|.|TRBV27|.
TGTGCCAGCAGTTTACAGGGGAACTATGGCTACACCTTC
CASSLQGNYGYTF
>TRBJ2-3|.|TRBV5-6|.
TGTGCCAGCACCGAATCCGGACAGAGCACAGATACGCAGTATTTT
CASTESGQSTDTQYF
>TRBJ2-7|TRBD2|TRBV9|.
TGTGCCAGCAGCGTAGGAAGCGGGGGGGCCTACGAGCAGTACTTC
CASSVGSGGAYEQYF
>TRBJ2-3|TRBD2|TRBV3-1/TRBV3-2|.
TGTGCCAGCAGCCAAGATGGTGCGGGGGCAGATACGCAGTATTTT
CASSQDGAGADTQYF
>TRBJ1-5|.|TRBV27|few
TGTGCCAGCAGTTTAATTACGACAAATAGCAATCAGCCCCAGCATTTT
CASSLITTNSNQPQHF
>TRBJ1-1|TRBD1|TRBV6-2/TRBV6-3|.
TGTGCCAGCAGTCGTCCACAGGGGCCAACTGAAGCTTTCTTT
CASSRPQGPTEAFF
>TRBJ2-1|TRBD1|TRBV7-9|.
TGTGCCAGCAGGGAGCCGGGACAGGGTCAGCAGTTCTTC
CASREPGQGQQFF
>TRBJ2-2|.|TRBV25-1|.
TGTGCCAGCAGTGAATTAGGGGGGAACACCGGGGAGCTGTTTTTT
CASSELGGNTGELFF
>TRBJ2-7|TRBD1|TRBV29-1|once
TGCAGCGTCGGGGACAGCTCCTACGAGCAGTACTTC
CSVGDSSYEQYF
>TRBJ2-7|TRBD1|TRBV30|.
TGTGCCCGCCAGGTCGGACAGGGGTACGAGCAGTACTTC
CARQVGQGYEQYF
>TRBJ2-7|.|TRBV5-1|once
TGCGCCAGCAGCTTGGGTGAACTGATTACCTACGAGCAGTACTTC
CASSLGELITYEQYF
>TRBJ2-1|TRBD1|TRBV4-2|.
TGTGCCAGCAGCCAAGTTTTCACAGGGGGCAATGAGCAGTTCTTC
CASSQVFTGGNEQFF
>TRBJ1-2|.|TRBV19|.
TGTGCCAGTAGTGACAGCTATGGCTACACCTTC
CASSDSYGYTF
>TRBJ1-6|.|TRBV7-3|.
TGTGCCAGCAGCTTAGGCAGCTCCTATAATTCACCCCTCCACTTT
CASSLGSSYNSPLHF
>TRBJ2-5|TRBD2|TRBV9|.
TGTGCCAGCAGCTGGGGGGCTAGCGGGAGCGAGACCCAGTACTTC
CASSWGASGSETQYF
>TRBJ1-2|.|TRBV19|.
TGTGCCAGTAGTATGGCGGCAGGGGCCGGCTATGGCTACACCTTC
CASSMAAGAGYGYTF
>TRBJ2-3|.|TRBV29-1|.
TGCAGCGTGGCTGCGGATTCGTCCACAGATACGCAGTATTTT
CSVAADSSTDTQYF
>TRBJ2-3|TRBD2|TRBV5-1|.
TGCGCCAGCAGCGCCGATGGGACTAGCGGGGGGCGGGGAGATACGCAGTATTTT
CASSADGTSGGRGDTQYF
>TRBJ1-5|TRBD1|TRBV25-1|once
TGTGCCAGCAGTCTACAGGGGAACCAGCCCCAGCATTTT
CASSLQGNQPQHF
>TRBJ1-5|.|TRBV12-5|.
TGTGCTAGTGGTTTGGGACAACCAGGGGATCAGCCCCAGCATTTT
CASGLGQPGDQPQHF
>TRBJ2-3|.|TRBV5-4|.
TGTGCCAGCAGCTTGGCACGGGGAGATACGCAGTATTTT
CASSLARGDTQYF
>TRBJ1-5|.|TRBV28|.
TGTGCCAGCAGCTCGCGGCCTCAGCCCCAGCATTTT
CASSSRPQPQHF
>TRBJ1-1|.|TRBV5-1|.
TGCGCCAGCAGCACCCTGGGGCGCACTGAAGCTTTCTTT
CASSTLGRTEAFF
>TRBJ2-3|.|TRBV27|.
TGTGCCAGCAGCCTTTATCCCCTCACAGATACGCAGTATTTT
CASSLYPLTDTQYF
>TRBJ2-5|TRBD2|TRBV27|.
TGTGCCAGCAGACCTAGACTAGCGGGGCGGGCAGAGACCCAGTACTTC
CASRPRLAGRAETQYF
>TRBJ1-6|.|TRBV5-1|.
TGCGCCAGCAGCTTGGGCACCGGGATGGATTCACCCCTCCACTTT
CASSLGTGMDSPLHF
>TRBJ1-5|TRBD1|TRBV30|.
TGTGCCTGGAGTGGCCTGGCAGGGGGAAGCAATCAGCCCCAGCATTTT
CAWSGLAGGSNQPQHF
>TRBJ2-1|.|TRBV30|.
TGTGCCTGGACTAAACTAGCAGTCTACAATGAGCAGTTCTTC
CAWTKLAVYNEQFF
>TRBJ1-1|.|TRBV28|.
TGTGCCAGCAGTGAAGGGGGGGATGTGCACACTGAAGCTTTCTTT
CASSEGGDVHTEAFF
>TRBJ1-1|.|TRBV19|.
TGTGCCAGTAGTATTTCGAACATGAACACTGAAGCTTTCTTT
CASSISNMNTEAFF
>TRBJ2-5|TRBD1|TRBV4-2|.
TGTGCCAGCAGCCAACTCCGGACAGGGGAAGAGACCCAGTACTTC
CASSQLRTGEETQYF